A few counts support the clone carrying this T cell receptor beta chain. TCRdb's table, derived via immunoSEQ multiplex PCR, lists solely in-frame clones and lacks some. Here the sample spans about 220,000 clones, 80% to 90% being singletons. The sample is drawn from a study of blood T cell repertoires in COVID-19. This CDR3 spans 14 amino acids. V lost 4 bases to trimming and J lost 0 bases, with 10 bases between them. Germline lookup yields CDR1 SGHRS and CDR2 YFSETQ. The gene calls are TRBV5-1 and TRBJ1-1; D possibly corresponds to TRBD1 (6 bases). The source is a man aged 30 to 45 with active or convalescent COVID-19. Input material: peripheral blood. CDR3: CASSVQGMNTEAFF. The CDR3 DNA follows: TGCGCCAGCAGCGTACAGGGCATGAACACTGAAGCTTTCTTT.